Sequencing of this TCR beta chain was carried out in a study of T cell repertoires in cytomegalovirus infection. Study summary: CMV epitopes that were recently identified and HLA-C-restricted were used alongside well-studied HLA-B-restricted ones. Public TCR beta signatures were indicative of both CMV infection and a matching HLA type.

Findings and limits, study-wide: What dominated the ex vivo response were HLA-C-restricted CMV-specific TCR beta clonotypes. Cumulative public TCR beta family frequency identified carriers of CMV plus the relevant HLA.

On this clonotype: The antigen is not known.

TCRdb recomputed calls from the reads with MiXCR, one row per CDR3 protein. The sample holds approximately 83,000 distinct CDR3 sequences; 20% to 30% are singletons and the top ten take roughly 50%. The CDR3 spans 15 residues. Deletions cut 6 bases from V and 1 base from J, with 19 bases between. From germline, CDR1 is DFQATT and CDR2 SNEGSKA (reference sequence). The gene calls are TRBV20-1 and TRBJ2-7; D unresolved. The sample consisted of CD8+ T cells from cultured PBMCs, taken from culture after CMV antigen stimulation. The TCR originated in a human donor in good health (CMV status not recorded). Some clones in this sample may be carry-over from other donors' samples. This CDR3 reads CSATSADTRSYEQYF. DNA of the CDR3: TGCAGTGCGACCTCCGCCGACACACGATCCTACGAGCAGTACTTC.